The TCR beta chain under discussion was sequenced for a study of cytomegalovirus exposure and HLA in healthy donors (dated 2017 in TCRdb). Context from the whole study: An earlier analysis of approximately 590 of the donors reported 250 to 350 Gb of sequence data and 120 million or so unique TCR beta sequences from about 200 million T cells. High-throughput TCR immunosequencing, statistical association of individual TCRs with disease status, and machine learning were combined to predict cytomegalovirus infection status. Four or five DR-DQ haplotypes were handled as single units for association and clustering because linkage in the cohort was strong. An earlier analysis of more than 450 of the donors used high-throughput TCR beta sequencing to judge whether each TCR beta V gene segment behaved as functional or pseudogenic. Typing coverage differed by locus: A, B, C, DRB1 and DQB1 were typed in about 620-640 donors, DQA1 in about 560, DPA1 in nearly 610, and DPB1 in approximately 450. Among the roughly 390 genotyped donors, approximately 81% belonged to the genetic ancestry cluster associated with self-reported Caucasian donors. The aim of the study was to test whether cataloging public T cell receptors could identify signatures of past pathogen exposure. The study used immunosequencing to profile the T cell repertoires of 600 to 850 subjects and linked those repertoires to cytomegalovirus serostatus. An early release covering just under 650 HLA-typed donors comprised 250 to 350 gigabases of sequencing data and 65 million to 100 million unique TCR sequences. Among about 360 genotyped donors of the cohort, an average of 235,054 unique TCR beta nucleotide sequences were sequenced per donor, around a sixth of them non-productive. Rather than drawing on any new phenotypic data, the later analysis identified candidate immune exposures from TCR beta sequences and the way those sequences occurred across donors. Donor age, sex, ethnicity and CMV serostatus were compiled together with the repertoire data. Class I and class II HLA loci were covered by the typing at four-digit resolution. Every discovery cohort repertoire had been produced on one sequencing platform. In a later analysis, previously published TCR beta repertoires from some 640 donors were re-analyzed and high-resolution HLA genotyping was added so that TCR occurrence patterns could be studied. A separate validation cohort of approximately 120 different subjects was used in addition to the roughly 720-subject first cohort. A later genetic analysis took genome-wide SNP genotypes for about three fifths of the 666 donors and used that subset as a discovery cohort. Summary of the overall study and its limitations: The earlier analysis of nearly 600 of the donors excluded over 15 rarely observed V segments, including chromosome 9 orphons, because counts were too low. A later analysis associated 17,000 or so TCR beta sequences with specific HLA alleles at a false discovery rate of 0.05. A few of the identified cytomegalovirus-associated TCR beta chains were confirmed in vitro to be specific for cytomegalovirus antigens. In a later genetic analysis, a missense DCLRE1C variant was associated with V-gene and J-gene trimming of TCR beta chains, and the association was replicated in an independent cohort. Linkage disequilibrium might explain the correlated functional status among segregating V segments, but an unknown experimental factor could not be excluded. Roughly uniform sequencing depth across donors was assumed in presence/absence analyses, although this assumption may not hold. Because some donors lacked HLA typing at each locus, the association tests relied only on the typed subset. Only TCR beta chains were sequenced in this cohort, and the absence of alpha or paired-chain data limited detectable features. CMV serostatus was the only immune exposure information available for the cohort. While some public TCRs were present in many individuals, most TCR sequences turned up only very rarely across donors. In an earlier analysis of around 600 of the donors, most TCR beta V segments were observed in productive rearrangements about 87% or about 30% of the time, broadly matching IMGT annotations. A further reported finding was that TCR beta sequences accurately predicted the HLA-A and HLA-B alleles for most subjects in the first cohort. Some IMGT-functional V segments, including TRBV6-2 and TRBV6-3, could not be told apart with the 87-base-pair reads, so those segments were excluded. According to a later analysis, most CMV-associated TCR beta chains appeared to be HLA-restricted, and the HLA associations seemed to be driven largely by CMV exposure. Assigning TCR associations to individual alleles was difficult when HLA alleles, especially DR and DQ, strongly co-occurred. In a later genetic analysis, fewer N-insertions in productive TCRs were reported among donors in an Asian-associated ancestry cluster than the approximately 710-donor mean. The classifier was reported to diagnose cytomegalovirus status with high specificity and sensitivity in both the original and validation cohorts. In the study, 150 to 200 TCR beta chains were listed as associated with cytomegalovirus. In a later analysis, several top co-occurrence clusters were reported to appear linked to parvovirus B19, influenza, CMV and Epstein-Barr virus. A later analysis found that TCR association rates varied across HLA loci, with DRB1 alleles showing the most associated TCRs and HLA-C alleles the fewest. Compared with equally common non-associated chains, HLA-associated TCR beta chains in a later analysis were more clonally expanded and had lower generation probabilities. The sequencing pipeline was judged likely to have produced a cluster of highly shared sequence variants as a technical artifact. The authors suggested that the approach could potentially be extended to other disease states and immunological phenotypes.

The germline V gene encodes CDR1 MNHEY and CDR2 SVGAGI. V loses 2 bases of germline sequence and J loses 5 bases, and the interval between the two ends is 3 bases. The CDR3 goes from the cysteine to the phenylalanine over 12 residues. The kept DNA is CDR3 alone, 36 bases in frame from the first base. The library was produced with the immunoSEQ multiplex PCR assay. The multiplex PCR relied on a mix of 60 forward primers for TCR Vbeta segments and 13 reverse primers for TCR Jbeta segments. The CDR3 region of rearranged TCR beta genes was amplified from genomic DNA with a multiplex PCR assay. The amplified TCR beta libraries were sequenced on the Illumina HiSeq System as 87-base-pair reads. In the authors' own workflow: In a later analysis, about 80 million unique TCR beta chains were counted across the 500 to 850 repertoires, and roughly 10 million of these chains were shared by at least two donors. Raw reads were error-corrected and collapsed into unique sequences with a nearest-neighbor algorithm that merged closely related sequences to remove PCR and sequencing errors. CDR3 sequences were aligned to IMGT reference sequences to assign V, D and J gene segments. Each retained sequence needed at least a six-nucleotide match to both a V gene segment and a J gene segment. Rearrangements were classified as productive when the CDR3 lacked stop codons and remained in frame with V and J, and all other rearrangements were classified as non-productive. CDR3 was defined by IMGT convention, running from the second conserved V-encoded cysteine to the conserved J-encoded phenylalanine. The earlier analysis of 500 to 600 of the donors excluded sequences that lacked an unambiguous match to a single V gene segment. In an earlier analysis of approximately 560 of the donors, a V segment was called functional when productive rearrangements were above 56.7%, and segregating when the standard deviation between donors exceeded 5%. To diagnose cytomegalovirus status from the catalog of TCR beta chain sequences, a statistical classification framework was built. V and J gene assignment, in a later analysis, came from comparing TCR nucleotide sequences with IMGT/GENE-DB human TR gene sequences. Using the TCRdist pipeline, a later analysis assigned CDR3 sequences along with most-parsimonious VDJ recombination scenarios. A later analysis defined each TCR beta chain by its CDR3 amino acid sequence plus V-gene family, and excluded reads lacking a unique V-gene family. To address suspected cross-contamination and a sequencing artifact, a later analysis removed several hundred highly shared, low-generation-probability nucleotide sequences. A later analysis calculated a clonal expansion index for each public chain from normalized within-repertoire ranks of inferred template counts. A later analysis computed generation probabilities with a VDJ recombination model fitted to out-of-frame rearrangements, and checked the results against IGoR. In a later analysis, TCR-TCR, TCR-HLA and TCR-CMV co-occurrence was scored with hypergeometric tests, and a repertoire-size bias correction was applied to TCR pairs. False discovery rates were estimated in a later analysis by permuting HLA or CMV assignments 20 times. A later analysis grouped co-occurring TCRs with DBSCAN, adding TCRdist sequence similarity when clustering within HLA-allele-positive subsets. For co-occurrence clustering, repertoires with fewer than 30,000 or more than 120,000 public chains were excluded, along with several repertoires with anomalous nucleotide sharing. TCRdb carries this immuneACCESS record with in-frame sequences only. Its versions omit some clonotypes, under half of them owing to an unresolved V gene in the studies checked, with the rest unexplained. V and J calls and clone size come straight from that table; D and trimming were deduced from the DNA. The sample table contains about 130,000 clones; only one count was recorded for around 78% of them. The ten largest account for roughly 1.8% of the sample.

The cohort consisted of 666 healthy bone marrow donors. Cohort members were all nominally healthy when sampled, although unrecorded immune exposures were likely present. The donor tested CMV seronegative and was one of the 352 seronegative cohort members. A peripheral blood sample was provided by each donor, and peripheral blood mononuclear cells were used for TCR beta sequencing. Genomic DNA extraction from the blood cell samples was performed with the Qiagen DNeasy Blood Extraction Kit. Worth noting for this clone: Its binding antigen is unknown. The input lacks base qualities; no much larger clone sits a single base away.

In this chain, TRBV6-5 is recombined with TRBJ2-2; the D gene identity is not certain. This TCR was sampled from a woman between 40 and 50 years old in good health and CMV-seronegative. Sequencing was done on a sample of PBMCs. The CDR3 region: CASSYRTGELFF. The DNA sequence is as follows: TGTGCCAGCAGTTACCGGACCGGGGAGCTGTTTTTT.